One sample yielded the 16 T cell receptor beta chains listed below, sequenced in a study of blood T cells in healthy people across ages. A second PCR, run for roughly 7 to 11 cycles, used a sample-barcoded 5' primer plus a J-beta primer mix. TCRdb fed the 5' RACE reads into MiXCR, producing one record per CDR3 protein. The sample includes around 690,000 distinct CDR3 sequences, approximately 59% seen only once; the top ten take over 30%. The specimen sequenced was blood. The receptors shown here come from a man in his sixties in good health.

The rearrangement links TRBV6-5 to TRBJ2-3; either TRBD1 or TRBD2 may fit D (5 bases each). CDR3 size: 12 residues. Between the trimmed V and J ends, which lost 2 bases and 6 bases, there was a span of 6 bases. The germline CDR1 and CDR2 sequences are MNHEY and SVGAGI. Here the CDR3 DNA reads TGTGCCAGCAGTTACGGGGACGATACGCAGTATTTT. It encodes CASSYGDDTQYF.

The chain couples TRBV9 to TRBJ2-3; 8 bases match TRBD1. The trim removed 3 bases at V and 7 bases at J, leaving 10 bases unmatched. Looked up from germline, CDR1 is SGDLS and CDR2 is YYNGEE. The CDR3 spans 15 residues. For the CDR3, the DNA is TGTGCCAGCAGCGAGTTGACAGGGGTGCTGAATACGCAGTATTTT. It yields the protein CASSELTGVLNTQYF.

The rearrangement uses TRBV6-5 and TRBJ2-1; D is unresolved. Trimming pared 4 bases from V and 8 bases from J, leaving 12 bases between. The CDR3 spans 13 residues. Germline V lookup: CDR1 MNHEY, CDR2 SVGAGI. CDR3 nucleotide sequence: TGTGCCAGCAGTTTGGGGATGTGGGATGAGCAGTTCTTC. It codes for CASSLGMWDEQFF.

The V and J genes are TRBV18 and TRBJ1-2; a weak D match, TRBD1 (6 bases). The germline V and J ends were trimmed by 6 bases and 2 bases, with 19 bases remaining between them. The CDR3 contains 16 residues. In germline, CDR1 is KGHSH, CDR2 LQKENI. CDR3 DNA sequence: TGTGCCAGCTCCCCTACGAACGGGGGCAGGAACTATGGCTACACCTTC. Translation: CASSPTNGGRNYGYTF. The variable domain in full, completed from reference TRBV18 and TRBJ1-2, reads NAGVMQNPRHLVRRRGQEARLRCSPMKGHSHVYWYRQLPEEGLKFMVYLQKENIIDESGMPKERFSAEFPKEGPSILRIQQVVRGDSAAYFCASSPTNGGRNYGYTFGSGTRLTVV.

This chain uses TRBV28 with TRBJ2-3; D unclear. The CDR3 consists of 14 residues. Trimming left V 4 bases short and J 6 bases short, with 14 bases between. In germline, CDR1 is MDHEN, CDR2 SYDVKM. This CDR3 reads CASSYPPRTDTQYF. In DNA, the CDR3 is TGTGCCAGCAGTTACCCTCCACGGACGGATACGCAGTATTTT.

The V and J genes are TRBV29-1 and TRBJ2-3; possibly TRBD2 for D (5 bases). The CDR3 is made up of 13 amino acids. From germline, CDR1 is SQVTM and CDR2 ANQGSEA. Deletions cut 0 bases from V and 6 bases from J, with 10 bases between. DNA of the CDR3: TGCAGCGTTGAAGAGTCGGGGTCGGATACGCAGTATTTT. As protein: CSVEESGSDTQYF.

The chain is built from TRBV6-5 and TRBJ2-2; 7 bases map to TRBD2. CDR3 length: 15 amino acids. Germline CDR1 and CDR2: MNHEY and SVGAGI. Trimming at V came to 0 bases and at J to 8 bases, leaving 6 bases not matched to a gene. This CDR3 is CASSYSGGASGELFF. CDR3 coding DNA: TGTGCCAGCAGTTACTCGGGAGGGGCCTCGGGGGAGCTGTTTTTT.

The CDR3 is CASSLVQARAGSYEQYF. The DNA for the CDR3 is TGCGCCAGCAGCTTGGTCCAAGCGCGGGCTGGGTCCTACGAGCAGTACTTC. The chain couples TRBV5-1 to TRBJ2-7; TRBD2 is a possible D gene (5 bases). CDR3 length: 17 amino acids. V shed 0 bases and J shed 1 base, with 17 bases lying between them. Germline loops: CDR1 SGHRS, CDR2 YFSETQ.

The J gene is TRBJ2-1, the V gene TRBV12-5; D is tentatively TRBD1 or TRBD2 (5 bases each). Trimming removed 9 bases at V and 4 bases at J, with 16 bases between. This CDR3 has 14 amino acids. Germline loops: CDR1 LGHNT, CDR2 FRNRAP. The CDR3 coding sequence is TGTGCTAGCGGCCAGGGACGGGATTACAATGAGCAGTTCTTC. Translation gives CASGQGRDYNEQFF.

The rearrangement uses TRBV11-3 and TRBJ2-1, with D hard to call. CDR1 and CDR2 (germline): SGHNT, YENEEA. Trimming stripped 1 base from V and 6 bases from J, with 10 bases between. The CDR3 is 14 residues long. The DNA for the CDR3 is TGTGCCAGCAGCTTAGTGGCGGTTAGCAATGAGCAGTTCTTC. Its protein is CASSLVAVSNEQFF. Full variable domain (missing parts from reference TRBV11-3 and TRBJ2-1): EAGVVQSPRYKIIEKKQPVAFWCNPISGHNTLYWYLQNLGQGPELLIRYENEEAVDDSQLPKDRFSAERLKGVDSTLKIQPAELGDSAVYLCASSLVAVSNEQFFGPGTRLTVL.

The chain joins TRBV9 to TRBJ2-1, with TRBD1 matching 9 bases. This CDR3 has 16 amino acids. Per the germline V gene, CDR1 is SGDLS and CDR2 is YYNGEE. Trimming at V came to 0 bases and at J to 12 bases, leaving 13 bases not matched to a gene. DNA of the CDR3: TGTGCCAGCAGCGTAGTGGGGACAGGGTCTGTTCGTGCGCAGTTCTTC. This sequence encodes CASSVVGTGSVRAQFF.

V usage is TRBV12-3 or TRBV12-4 and J usage is TRBJ2-3, with D tentatively TRBD2 (5 bases). The CDR3 spans 12 residues. The V gene lost 11 bases and the J gene lost 5 bases, with 14 bases spanning the gap. The CDR3 region has the DNA TGTGCCTCCGAGGGCATGGGAGATACGCAGTATTTT. Protein product: CASEGMGDTQYF.

V is TRBV20-1 and J is TRBJ2-1, with TRBD2 matching over 8 bases. The germline V gene has CDR1 DFQATT and CDR2 SNEGSKA (reference sequence). The trim removed 7 bases at V and 6 bases at J, leaving 11 bases unmatched. This CDR3 has 14 amino acids. The CDR3 DNA sequence: TGCAGTGTCTCGACTAGCGATGCGTTCAATGAGCAGTTCTTC. The encoded protein is CSVSTSDAFNEQFF.

The chain is built from TRBV21-1 and TRBJ2-3; the tabulated D call, TRBD1, remains unverified against the DNA. TRBV21-1 is assigned pseudogene status. The CDR3 consists of 16 residues. CDR3 in amino acids: CASSKEGRGSTDTQYF. DNA of the CDR3: TGTGCCAGCAGCAAAGAAGGCAGGGGGAGCACAGATACGCAGTATTTT.

V gene TRBV5-1 combines with J gene TRBJ2-1; 10 nucleotides agree with TRBD1. The CDR3 sequence is 16 residues long. Germline V gene lookup returns CDR1 SGHRS and CDR2 YFSETQ. Trimming at V came to 4 bases and at J to 4 bases, leaving 8 bases not matched to a gene. The CDR3 coding sequence is TGCGCCAGCAGCCGCGGGACAGGGGCCAAATACAATGAGCAGTTCTTC. This encodes CASSRGTGAKYNEQFF.

Concerning this clonotype: One end of the junction varies from germline; a read error may be responsible. V gene TRBV25-1 combines with J gene TRBJ2-7; 7 positions match TRBD1. Germline CDR1 MGHDK, CDR2 SYGVNS. The CDR3 is made up of 12 amino acids. This CDR3 reads CAGSVTGPEQYF. DNA for the CDR3: TGTGCCGGCAGTGTGACAGGGCCCGAGCAGTACTTC.